The next 2 T cell receptor beta chains were all read from a single sample in a study of identical twins. One entry per CDR3 protein, called by TCRdb with MiXCR from the 5' RACE reads. This table has 300,000 to 400,000 distinct CDR3 sequences, 7% to 9.5% appearing once. Material for sequencing was naive T cells sorted from blood. Receptors originate from a woman between 50 and 59 years old in good health.

Note on this clonotype: The junction does not match germline at one end; this may be a read error. The chain is built from TRBV6-1 and TRBJ1-4; TRBD1 is a possible D gene (5 bases). Germline V gives CDR1 MNHNS, CDR2 SASEGT. The CDR3 sequence is 13 residues long. In DNA form, the CDR3 reads TGTGCCAGCAGACAGGACGCTAATGAAAAACTGGTTTTT. It specifies CASRQDANEKLVF.

This clonotype has just a few counts. The genes are TRBV25-1 and TRBJ2-2; D may be TRBD1 or TRBD2 (5 bases each). This CDR3 has 19 residues. Trimming stripped 2 bases from V and 7 bases from J, with 26 bases between. The germline gives CDR1 MGHDK, CDR2 SYGVNS. The CDR3 protein is CASSEPGGMGSRGNGELFF. CDR3 nucleotide sequence: TGTGCCAGCAGTGAACCTGGGGGAATGGGTTCACGGGGAAACGGGGAGCTGTTTTTT.